This TCR beta chain was documented in a study of T-cell reconstitution after alpha-beta-depleted transplantation in children. Regarding the study as a whole: By about two months after transplant, alpha-beta T cells reportedly arose from several hundred graft clones that had expanded. T-cell numbers and diversity one year post-transplant derived largely from freshly generated T cells.

The library targeted TCRbeta and was prepared with unique molecular identifiers. TCRdb reprocessed the PCR reads with MiXCR, giving one entry per CDR3 protein. The data show approximately 630,000 distinct CDR3 sequences, less than 15% seen once. With respect to this clonotype: Its antigen is unknown.

This clonotype was sampled from a girl between 2 and 10 years old with congenital amegakaryocytic thrombocytopenia, due to receive a stem cell transplant. Sequenced here: PBMCs, sampled before TCRalphabeta/CD19-depleted stem cell transplant.

The CDR3 spells CASSQDRPYGYTF. The CDR3 nucleotides read TGCGCCAGCAGCCAGGACAGGCCTTATGGCTACACCTTC. The chain links TRBV5-1 to TRBJ1-2, with TRBD1 identical over 7 bases. The CDR3 runs to 13 residues. Per the germline V gene, CDR1 is SGHRS and CDR2 is YFSETQ. Trimming took 4 bases from V and 5 from J; bases not matched to a gene: 5.